A single TCR beta chain is shown here with its context. This specimen belongs to a study of CD8+CD57+ T cells in acquired aplastic anemia. The template for TCR beta VDJ and CDR3 sequence profiling was genomic DNA. TCRdb redid the calling of the reads with MiXCR, one entry per CDR3 protein. The table records some 170,000 distinct CDR3 sequences, around 75% of them present only once. Previously, flow cytometry had revealed CD8+CD57+ cell expansion in the patients chosen for sequencing. V dropped 3 bases and J dropped 3 bases, with 14 bases sitting between them. The V gene's germline CDR1 is ENHRY and CDR2 SYGVKD. The CDR3 has 15 residues.

The chain recombines TRBV10-3 with TRBJ1-2, with D possibly being TRBD1 (6 bases). Sequencing was done on a sample of sorted CD4+, CD8+, or CD8+CD57+ T cells (not recorded which) from PBMCs. This TCR was recovered from a human donor with aplastic anemia. The CDR3 sequence is CAISDGDKYYYGYTF. The CDR3 DNA reads TGTGCCATCAGTGATGGGGACAAATATTACTATGGCTACACCTTC.